This T cell receptor (beta chain) emerged from a study of Graves' ophthalmopathy and Graves' hyperthyroidism. Beta-chain TCR CDR3 regions were amplified from RNA transcripts. Investigators did first-round RT-PCR with HTBI primers, then second-round multiplex PCR. In TCRdb, the multiplex PCR reads were re-called with MiXCR into one record per CDR3 protein. The sample lists under 800,000 distinct CDR3 sequences; over 20% were seen once. Per the germline V gene, CDR1 is SEHNR and CDR2 is FQNEAQ (reference sequence). V lost 4 bases and J lost 6, with 13 bases in between. There are 13 residues in the CDR3.

This chain uses TRBV7-9 with TRBJ2-7; perhaps TRBD1 as D (6 bases). The source is a woman aged 18-35 years with stable Graves' hyperthyroidism. Some clones in this sample may be carry-over from other donors' samples. The source material was peripheral blood. The CDR3 loop is CASSSGVGGEQYF. CDR3 coding DNA: TGTGCCAGCAGCTCAGGGGTGGGCGGCGAGCAGTACTTC.